A selection of T cell receptor beta chains follows, all from one sample in a study of shared clonotypes between healthy human individuals. TCRdb's table, derived via immunoSEQ multiplex PCR, lists solely in-frame clones and lacks some. The table records hundreds of thousands of clones, about 91% of them present only once. The sequencing sample was made of naive CD8+ T cells sorted from blood. Source of these receptors: a man aged 25 to 45 in good health. Each CDR3 is given with its conserved first and last residue. The D gene is left open where the match is weak.

v_call,d_call,j_call,cdr3_nt,cdr3_aa
TRBV27,TRBD2,TRBJ2-2,TGTGCCAGCAGCGGACTAGCCAACACCGGGGAGCTGTTTTTT,CASSGLANTGELFF
TRBV9,TRBD2,TRBJ2-1,TGTGCCAGCAGTGCTTATAGCGGGAGGGAAAACAATGAGCAGTTCTTC,CASSAYSGRENNEQFF
TRBV5-1,.,TRBJ2-7,TGCGCCAGCAGCTTGGATACCGGAACCTCCTACGAGCAGTACTTC,CASSLDTGTSYEQYF
TRBV9,.,TRBJ1-2,TGTGCCAGCAGCGCTTACGGGCTGGGCTACACCTTC,CASSAYGLGYTF
TRBV5-1,.,TRBJ2-7,TGCGCCAGCAGCTTGGGTGTTACCCTCTACGAGCAGTACTTC,CASSLGVTLYEQYF
TRBV5-5,TRBD1,TRBJ1-5,TGTGCCAGCAGCTTTGCCGGGACAGGCCCCCAGCATTTT,CASSFAGTGPQHF
TRBV7-3,.,TRBJ2-1,TGTGCCAGCAGCTTAACGGTGTTCGATGAGCAGTTCTTC,CASSLTVFDEQFF
TRBV6-1,.,TRBJ2-7,TGTGCCAGCAGCCTACAGGGAAGCACCTACGAGCAGTACTTC,CASSLQGSTYEQYF
TRBV4-1,.,TRBJ2-7,TGCGCCAGCAGCCAAGATCCGGGTGGGTCTATATCCTACGAGCAGTACTTC,CASSQDPGGSISYEQYF
TRBV29-1,TRBD2,TRBJ2-7,TGCAGCGTTCAGGCTAGCGGGAGGTACGAGCAGTACTTC,CSVQASGRYEQYF
TRBV15,TRBD1,TRBJ2-7,TGTGCCACCAGAAGGGACAGCTCCTACGAGCAGTACTTC,CATRRDSSYEQYF